These T cell receptor beta chains were read from a single sample in a study of vaccination effects on CD4 cells after COVID-19. Antigens for these TCRs are unknown. The repertoire was sequenced with immunoSEQ multiplex PCR; TCRdb's copy has only in-frame clones and lacks some. This sample has roughly 70,000 clones, with around three quarters found just once. The input for sequencing was CD4+ T cells from PBMCs cultured with HCoV-OC43 spike peptides, taken after COVID-19 vaccination. The receptors shown here come from a human donor who received a COVID-19 vaccine. The CDR3 runs from the conserved cysteine through the conserved F or W. A D gene is named only where the DNA matches it firmly. Clone size appears in some rows only: once, few, many, or a class for an expanded clone.

d_gene	abundance	v_gene	j_gene	CDR3nt	CDR3aa
TRBD1	NA	TRBV4-3	TRBJ2-6	TGCGCCAGCAGCCAAGATCCCGGGACAGGCTACTCTGGGGCCAACGTCCTGACTTTC	CASSQDPGTGYSGANVLTF
NA	NA	TRBV19	TRBJ1-1	TGTGCCAGTAGTGCGGGACGGAGGAACACTGAAGCTTTCTTT	CASSAGRRNTEAFF
TRBD1	NA	TRBV19	TRBJ1-1	TGTGCCAGTAGTATAACTGGGACAGGGCACACTGAAGCTTTCTTT	CASSITGTGHTEAFF
NA	NA	TRBV18	TRBJ2-5	TGTGCCAGCCGTACCGTGGGGGAGACCCAGTACTTC	CASRTVGETQYF
TRBD1	few	TRBV7-2	TRBJ2-2	TGTGCCAGCAGCTACCGTCCCGGGACAGGGCTTGGGGAGCTGTTTTTT	CASSYRPGTGLGELFF
NA	NA	TRBV18	TRBJ2-5	TGTGCCAGCTCACCATCAAGGGGATTGGGGGAGACCCAGTACTTC	CASSPSRGLGETQYF
NA	NA	TRBV5-1	TRBJ1-2	TGCGCCAGCAGCCCGGAGACAGGCTACTATGGCTACACCTTC	CASSPETGYYGYTF
TRBD1	NA	TRBV27	TRBJ1-1	TGTGCCAGCGCCAGGGACAGGGGGCGCGACGGGACTGAAGCTTTCTTT	CASARDRGRDGTEAFF
NA	NA	TRBV9	TRBJ2-1	TGTGCCAGCAGCGTAAGTGGCGGGCCAGACTACAATGAGCAGTTCTTC	CASSVSGGPDYNEQFF
NA	NA	TRBV11-3	TRBJ2-5	TGTGCCAGCAGCTCCCGAGGTAGCGGACAAGAGACCCAGTACTTC	CASSSRGSGQETQYF
NA	few	TRBV20-1	TRBJ1-5	TGCAGTGCTAGTACCCCGAATCAGCCCCAGCATTTT	CSASTPNQPQHF
NA	NA	TRBV19	TRBJ1-1	TGTGCCAGTAGTATGGCAGGGGACACTGAAGCTTTCTTT	CASSMAGDTEAFF
TRBD1	NA	TRBV27	TRBJ2-5	TGTGCCAGCAGTTTATGGACAGGGGGCGGGGAGACCCAGTACTTC	CASSLWTGGGETQYF
NA	NA	TRBV21-1	TRBJ2-5	TGTGCCAGCAGCAAGTATCGTCCTAGAACCTTCTCAGAGACCCAGTACTTC	CASSKYRPRTFSETQYF
TRBD1	once	TRBV5-7	TRBJ2-3	TGTGCCAGCAGGGACTCGACAGGGAGCACAGATACGCAGTATTTT	CASRDSTGSTDTQYF
NA	few	TRBV9	TRBJ1-5	TGTGCCAGCAGCGTAGATCCGGGAAGAGGGCAGCCCCAGCATTTT	CASSVDPGRGQPQHF
NA	NA	TRBV28	TRBJ2-2	TGTGCCAGCAACCGGGCCACCGGGGAGCTGTTTTTT	CASNRATGELFF
TRBD2	few	TRBV24-1	TRBJ2-1	TGTGCCACCGGGACTAGCGGGGCCTCCTGGAATGAGCAGTTCTTC	CATGTSGASWNEQFF
NA	NA	TRBV5-1	TRBJ2-3	TGCGCCAGCAGCTTGAGTCACGAAGACATAGATACGCAGTATTTT	CASSLSHEDIDTQYF
NA	NA	TRBV5-1	TRBJ2-3	TGCGCCAGCAGCTTAGGGGGAAGAGCAGATACGCAGTATTTT	CASSLGGRADTQYF
TRBD1	once	TRBV25-1	TRBJ1-5	TGTGCCAGCAGTGAATGGAGGACAGGGATGGATCAGCCCCAGCATTTT	CASSEWRTGMDQPQHF
TRBD2	NA	TRBV7-2	TRBJ2-1	TGTGCCAGCAGCCTGGGGACTAGGGGCAATGAGCAGTTCTTC	CASSLGTRGNEQFF
NA	NA	TRBV7-9	TRBJ2-6	TGTGCCAGCAGCTTCGCAGGCTCTGGGGCCAACGTCCTGACTTTC	CASSFAGSGANVLTF
TRBD2	NA	TRBV18	TRBJ2-3	TGTGCCAGCTCACCGACTAGCGGCACAGATACGCAGTATTTT	CASSPTSGTDTQYF
TRBD2	NA	TRBV4-3	TRBJ2-1	TGCGCCAGCAGCCTAGCTGGACTAGCGGGGGGGAGCTCCTACAATGAGCAGTTCTTC	CASSLAGLAGGSSYNEQFF
NA	NA	TRBV21-1	TRBJ2-5	TGTGCCAGCACCACCCCCCGGGACAGGGGGCCCGGGACCCAGTACTTC	CASTTPRDRGPGTQYF
NA	NA	TRBV29-1	TRBJ1-1	TGCAGCGTTCCGGACACGGGGACTGAAGCTTTCTTT	CSVPDTGTEAFF
TRBD2	NA	TRBV2	TRBJ2-5	TGTGCCAGCAGTTATAAATTCGCCGGGACTAGCGGGGGGATCCAAGAGACCCAGTACTTC	CASSYKFAGTSGGIQETQYF
NA	NA	TRBV19	TRBJ2-3	TGTGCCAGCCGCCTCGGTGGTAGCACAGATACGCAGTATTTT	CASRLGGSTDTQYF
TRBD1	NA	TRBV5-1	TRBJ1-6	TGCGCCAGCAGCTTGGCCGGCAGGGGGTATTCACCCCTCCACTTT	CASSLAGRGYSPLHF
NA	NA	TRBV7-8	TRBJ2-5	TGTGCCAGCAGGGCGGGACTCATAGAGACCCAGTACTTC	CASRAGLIETQYF
TRBD1	NA	TRBV30	TRBJ1-6	TGTGCCTGGAGTTATACGACAGGGGGCTCGGAATTCCATTCACCCCTCCACTTT	CAWSYTTGGSEFHSPLHF
NA	NA	TRBV6-1	TRBJ1-4	TGTGCCAGCAGTGAAGTCAGAAATGAAAAACTGTTTTTT	CASSEVRNEKLFF
TRBD1	NA	TRBV18	TRBJ2-3	TGTGCCAGCTCACCAGCGAACAGGGGGACAGATACGCAGTATTTT	CASSPANRGTDTQYF
NA	NA	TRBV7-2	TRBJ2-3	TGTGCCAGCAGCTTACGTTTATACGGAGATACGCAGTATTTT	CASSLRLYGDTQYF
NA	NA	TRBV7-2	TRBJ1-4	TGTGCCAGCAGCTTCAGCGGGACTTCAACCTTCGGTAATGAAAAACTGTTTTTT	CASSFSGTSTFGNEKLFF
NA	NA	TRBV6-5	TRBJ1-5	TGTGCCAGCAGTTACTCGATTGGGCAGCTAAATCAGCCCCAGCATTTT	CASSYSIGQLNQPQHF
NA	NA	TRBV11-3	TRBJ2-2	TGTGCCAGCAGCTTATCAAGAGGGAGTAGCGGGGAGCTGTTTTTT	CASSLSRGSSGELFF
NA	NA	TRBV18	TRBJ2-6	TGTGCCAGCTCACCACCCAACCGAATCTCTGGGGCCAACGTCCTGACTTTC	CASSPPNRISGANVLTF
NA	NA	TRBV5-5	TRBJ2-3	TGTGCCAGCAGCTTGGCTCCCGGCACAGATACGCAGTATTTT	CASSLAPGTDTQYF
NA	NA	TRBV18	TRBJ2-1	TGTGCCAGCTCACCACCAAAGCTCGCTAGCGAGAGTGAGCAGTTCTTC	CASSPPKLASESEQFF
NA	NA	TRBV6-5	TRBJ2-2	TGTGCCAGCAGTTACTCACGGAGATCGGGCACCGGGGAGCTGTTTTTT	CASSYSRRSGTGELFF
NA	NA	TRBV7-2	TRBJ2-5	TGTGCCAGCAGCTTGGCCAGAGAGACCCAGTACTTC	CASSLARETQYF
TRBD1	NA	TRBV5-4	TRBJ2-1	TGTGCCAGCAGCTTGGTAGACAGGGAAGAGCAGTTCTTC	CASSLVDREEQFF
NA	NA	TRBV5-6	TRBJ1-3	TGTGCCAGCAACGGGGTGGGGAACACCATATATTTT	CASNGVGNTIYF
TRBD2	NA	TRBV24-1	TRBJ2-5	TGTGCCACCAGTGACCGGACTAGCGGGGCCGGAGAGACCCAGTACTTC	CATSDRTSGAGETQYF
NA	few	TRBV18	TRBJ1-2	TGTGCCAGCTCAGTTCAGGGGAACTATGGCTACACCTTC	CASSVQGNYGYTF
NA	few	TRBV19	TRBJ1-5	TGTGCCAGTAGTGCCCGGGGCAATCAGCCCCAGCATTTT	CASSARGNQPQHF
NA	NA	TRBV5-1	TRBJ1-6	TGCGCCAGCAGCCCGGACGGGCCTCTTAATTCACCCCTCCACTTT	CASSPDGPLNSPLHF